The 16 T cell receptor beta chains given below trace back to one sample, sequenced in a study of CD8 T cells in ankylosing spondylitis. Each CDR3 protein gets one entry after TCRdb re-called the 5' RACE reads with MiXCR. The data hold around 340,000 distinct CDR3 sequences, with 20% to 25% observed a single time. The specimen was blood, either unsorted or a sorted T cell fraction (not recorded which). The receptors were gathered from a male donor with ankylosing spondylitis or in good health (not recorded which).

This clonotype was seen only a few times. The chain joins TRBV12-3 or TRBV12-4 to TRBJ2-1, with D possibly being TRBD2 (6 bases). The CDR3 extends over 15 amino acids. V lost 1 base and J 4 bases, leaving 11 bases between the germline ends. CDR3 amino acids: CASSLGGLPYNEQFF. In DNA, the CDR3 is TGTGCCAGCAGTTTAGGTGGACTACCTTACAATGAGCAGTTCTTC.

This clonotype was observed a handful of times. V and J are TRBV12-3 or TRBV12-4 and TRBJ2-5; D might be TRBD2 (6 bases). The germline V and J ends were trimmed by 5 bases and 5 bases, with 9 bases remaining between them. The CDR3 length is 12 residues. For the CDR3, the DNA is TGTGCCAGCAGTCGGGACTTTGAGACCCAGTACTTC. Amino acids: CASSRDFETQYF.

This chain joins TRBV11-2 and TRBJ1-1; unclear D gene. V lost 5 bases, J lost 3 bases, and 13 bases lay in between. Germline CDR1 is SGHAT and CDR2 is FQNNGV. This CDR3 is built from 14 residues. As DNA, the CDR3 is TGTGCCAGCAGCCCCTACCCGCGGGACACTGAAGCTTTCTTT. Protein: CASSPYPRDTEAFF.

The CDR3 sequence is CSVVTGTSGEGQQYF. In DNA, the CDR3 is TGCAGCGTTGTTACCGGGACTAGCGGGGAGGGTCAGCAGTACTTC. The rearrangement links TRBV29-1 to TRBJ2-7; TRBD2 matches at 13 bases. This CDR3 has 15 amino acids. The J segment lost 8 bases and the V segment lost 4 bases, leaving 11 bases of the junction unmatched. Germline V CDR1 and CDR2: SQVTM, ANQGSEA.

There are a few counts of this clonotype. The chain joins TRBV28 to TRBJ2-1; TRBD2 might be the D (6 bases). Germline V gene data show CDR1 as MDHEN and CDR2 as SYDVKM. The CDR3 covers 17 residues. The V end lost 1 base, the J end lost 6 bases, and 19 bases lay between the germline ends. CDR3 in amino acids: CASSLFSVAGMGNEQFF. CDR3 bases: TGTGCCAGCAGTTTATTTTCTGTGGCGGGGATGGGCAATGAGCAGTTCTTC.

The gene calls are TRBV6-2 or TRBV6-3 and TRBJ2-3; 12 nucleotides match TRBD2. With V trimmed by 0 bases and J by 2 bases, 3 bases remained unmatched. The CDR3 totals 17 residues. CDR1 is MNHEY and CDR2 is SVGEGT in the germline V gene. CDR3 in amino acids: CASSYSLAGGPTDTQYF. In DNA, the CDR3 is TGTGCCAGCAGTTACTCACTAGCGGGGGGACCCACAGATACGCAGTATTTT.

This clonotype was seen a few times. V usage is TRBV30 and J usage is TRBJ2-1, with 11 nucleotides matching TRBD2. The length of the CDR3 is 15 residues. The V segment lost 0 bases and the J segment 5 bases; nucleotides outside the gene matches: 3. The germline CDR1 and CDR2 sequences are GTSNPN and SVGIG (reference sequence). Here the CDR3 DNA reads TGTGCCTGGAGTGTCCTGGGACTAGCGGACAATGAGCAGTTCTTC. Its protein product is CAWSVLGLADNEQFF.

A few counts support this clonotype. The chain links TRBV12-3 or TRBV12-4 to TRBJ2-1, with D unclear. The CDR3 runs to 13 residues. V lost 2 bases and J lost 3, with 5 bases in between. CDR3 loop: CASSLKSYNEQFF. CDR3 coding DNA: TGTGCCAGCAGTTTAAAGAGCTACAATGAGCAGTTCTTC.

This clonotype showed up just a few times. The chain recombines TRBV7-7 with TRBJ2-3; D gene ambiguous. This CDR3 comprises 14 residues. CDR1 SSHAT and CDR2 FNYEAQ come from the germline V gene (reference sequence). V lost 0 bases to trimming and J lost 6 bases, with 10 bases between them. The CDR3 reads CASSLAPTLDTQYF. CDR3 coding DNA: TGTGCCAGCAGCTTAGCCCCCACCCTCGATACGCAGTATTTT.

This clonotype was observed a few times. The J gene is TRBJ2-2, the V gene TRBV12-3 or TRBV12-4; D ambiguous. This CDR3 has 12 residues. Trimming pared 7 bases from V and 7 bases from J, leaving 10 bases between. For the CDR3, the DNA is TGTGCCAGCAATAAGGAGATCGGGGAGCTGTTTTTT. This gives the protein CASNKEIGELFF.

The chain combines TRBV4-1 with TRBJ2-3; D is unclear. Germline V gene lookup returns CDR1 MGHRA and CDR2 YSYEKL. CDR3 length equals 15 residues. Trimming removed 1 base at V and 0 bases at J, with 8 bases between. CDR3 amino acids: CASSQVAPSTDTQYF. The CDR3 DNA reads as TGCGCCAGCAGCCAAGTGGCACCTAGCACAGATACGCAGTATTTT.

This clonotype has more than one count but fewer than ten. This chain links TRBV5-1 with TRBJ2-3, with 7 positions matching TRBD2. Germline CDR1 reads SGHRS; CDR2 reads YFSETQ. Unmatched junction bases numbered 10, after V lost 1 base and J lost 2 bases. The CDR3 runs to 17 residues. CDR3 protein: CASSLNRLAENTDTQYF. The CDR3 DNA follows: TGCGCCAGCAGCTTGAATAGGCTAGCGGAGAACACAGATACGCAGTATTTT.

The chain combines TRBV6-1 with TRBJ2-2; TRBD1 aligns across 7 bases. CDR1 and CDR2 from the germline V gene are MNHNS and SASEGT. CDR3 length equals 13 residues. The J segment lost 4 bases and the V segment lost 9 bases, leaving 5 bases of the junction unmatched. The CDR3 reads CASTQGITGELFF. CDR3 bases: TGTGCCAGTACACAGGGGATCACCGGGGAGCTGTTTTTT.

This clonotype was detected ten times or more. The J gene is TRBJ2-3, the V gene TRBV20-1, with TRBD2 matching 8 bases. This CDR3 spans 15 amino acids. CDR1 and CDR2 from the germline V gene are DFQATT and SNEGSKA (reference sequence). V was clipped by 5 bases and J by 4 bases; unmatched bases: 11. The CDR3 region is CSAGGLGVSADTQYF. CDR3 nucleotides: TGCAGTGCTGGGGGACTAGGGGTTTCTGCAGATACGCAGTATTTT.

This clonotype has more than one count but fewer than ten. V is TRBV13 and J is TRBJ2-1; 9 nucleotides match TRBD2. V trimming: 5 bases; J trimming: 7 bases; junction bases outside the gene matches: 12. Germline V gene lookup returns CDR1 PRHDT and CDR2 FYEKMQ (reference sequence). This CDR3 has 16 residues. The CDR3 DNA sequence: TGTGCCAGCAGCCGAGCGGGGGGCGGGCTGGGGAATGAGCAGTTCTTC. It specifies CASSRAGGGLGNEQFF.

This sequence joins TRBV7-6 and TRBJ2-7; D call uncertain. In germline, CDR1 is SGHVS, CDR2 FNYEAQ. CDR3 length equals 14 residues. V gave up 2 bases and J gave up 1 base, with 9 bases separating them. DNA for the CDR3: TGTGCCAGCAGCTTAAGAACTGATTCCTACGAGCAGTACTTC. It encodes CASSLRTDSYEQYF.